These 18 T cell receptor beta chains originate from one sample sequenced in a study of cytomegalovirus exposure and HLA in healthy donors. The PCR employed 60 Vbeta primers together with 13 Jbeta primers. The repertoire was sequenced with immunoSEQ multiplex PCR; TCRdb's copy has only in-frame clones and lacks some. There are some 150,000 clones in the sample; around 84% occur only once, and roughly 2.7% lies in the top ten. Sequencing input: PBMCs. These receptors came from a boy younger than 10 in good health and CMV-seronegative.

The chain combines TRBV6-6 with TRBJ1-3, with 7 positions matching TRBD1. Germline CDR1 MNHNY, CDR2 SVGAGI (reference sequence). The CDR3 has 14 residues. Trimming cost V 6 bases and J 2 bases; bases outside gene matches: 4. CDR3 sequence: CASRGGSPGNTIYF. The DNA of the CDR3 is TGTGCCAGCAGAGGGGGCTCTCCTGGAAACACCATATATTTT.

V is TRBV7-9 and J is TRBJ2-1, with 7 bases fitting TRBD2. The CDR3 is 12 amino acids. Germline CDR1 SEHNR, CDR2 FQNEAQ (reference sequence). The V segment lost 5 bases and the J segment 7 bases; nucleotides outside the gene matches: 2. The CDR3 DNA follows: TGTGCCAGCAGCCGCGGGGGAAATGAGCAGTTCTTC. Translating gives CASSRGGNEQFF. The whole variable domain, filled in from reference TRBV7-9 and TRBJ2-1, reads DTGVSQNPRHKITKRGQNVTFRCDPISEHNRLYWYRQTLGQGPEFLTYFQNEAQLEKSRLLSDRFSAERPKGSFSTLEIQRTEQGDSAMYLCASSRGGNEQFFGPGTRLTVL.

This chain joins TRBV5-1 and TRBJ2-2; 7 bases map to TRBD1. From germline, CDR1 is SGHRS and CDR2 YFSETQ. The ends lost 0 bases at V and 2 bases at J; junction bases unmatched: 7. This CDR3 has 17 residues. CDR3 nucleotide sequence: TGCGCCAGCAGCTTGGGGCCGACAGGGTCAAACACCGGGGAGCTGTTTTTT. Its protein is CASSLGPTGSNTGELFF.

The V call is TRBV30, the J call TRBJ1-1; D uncertain. V shed 1 base and J shed 3 bases, with 9 bases lying between them. Germline loops: CDR1 GTSNPN, CDR2 SVGIG (reference sequence). This CDR3 spans 13 amino acids. CDR3 sequence (DNA): TGTGCCTGGAGTGGACGGCGGGACACTGAAGCTTTCTTT. Translating gives CAWSGRRDTEAFF.

The J gene is TRBJ2-7, the V gene TRBV5-1; a possible D gene is TRBD1 (5 bases). From germline, CDR1 is SGHRS and CDR2 YFSETQ. The length of the CDR3 is 12 residues. With 0 bases removed from V and 4 bases from J, the gap between germline ends came to 5 bases. The CDR3 bases are TGCGCCAGCAGCTTGGAGGGGTACGAGCAGTACTTC. Encoded protein: CASSLEGYEQYF.

This sequence joins TRBV4-2 and TRBJ2-7, with TRBD2 matching 12 bases. Germline lookup yields CDR1 LGHNA and CDR2 YNFKEQ. V shed 1 base, J shed 5 bases, and the junction held 0 bases outside the gene matches. This CDR3 spans 14 amino acids. CDR3 DNA: TGTGCCAGCAGCCAAGGGACTAGCGGGGACGAGCAGTACTTC. Residues: CASSQGTSGDEQYF.

The rearrangement uses TRBV7-9 and TRBJ1-4; 7 positions agree with TRBD1. V dropped 5 bases and J dropped 2; count of bases not matched to a gene: 8. This CDR3 spans 16 amino acids. CDR1 and CDR2 (germline): SEHNR, FQNEAQ (reference sequence). CDR3 sequence: CASSERGDSTNEKLFF. The CDR3 DNA reads TGTGCCAGCAGCGAAAGGGGGGACAGCACTAATGAAAAACTGTTTTTT.

This clone was seen more than once but under ten times. The V and J genes are TRBV7-9 and TRBJ1-6; TRBD1 is a possible D gene (6 bases). This CDR3 is 16 amino acids long. Germline-derived CDR1 and CDR2 are SEHNR and FQNEAQ (reference sequence). Between the trimmed V and J ends, which lost 5 bases and 6 bases, there was a span of 17 bases. CDR3 bases: TGTGCCAGCAGCCCCAGTTGGACAGACATTAATTCACCCCTCCACTTT. Translating it yields CASSPSWTDINSPLHF. Combining the CDR3 with reference TRBV7-9 and TRBJ1-6 gives the whole variable domain DTGVSQNPRHKITKRGQNVTFRCDPISEHNRLYWYRQTLGQGPEFLTYFQNEAQLEKSRLLSDRFSAERPKGSFSTLEIQRTEQGDSAMYLCASSPSWTDINSPLHFGNGTRLTVT.

V is TRBV11-3 and J is TRBJ2-1; D remains unclear. V was trimmed by 7 bases and J by 0 bases, leaving 13 bases between them. The CDR3 is made up of 15 amino acids. Germline values: CDR1 SGHNT, CDR2 YENEEA. CDR3 amino acids: CASTPNPYSYNEQFF. The CDR3 DNA reads TGTGCCAGCACCCCGAATCCCTACTCCTACAATGAGCAGTTCTTC.

The CDR3 region has the DNA TGTGCCAGCAGTGACCCCGGGACAGGGACCACTGAAGCTTTCTTT. Its protein product is CASSDPGTGTTEAFF. V gene TRBV6-1 combines with J gene TRBJ1-1, with 9 nucleotides matching TRBD1. Per the germline V gene, CDR1 is MNHNS and CDR2 is SASEGT. Trimming at V came to 3 bases and at J to 4 bases, leaving 6 bases not matched to a gene. CDR3 length equals 15 residues.

The chain uses TRBV11-3 and TRBJ2-6, with TRBD1 matching over 7 bases. After removal of 3 bases from V and 0 bases from J, the junction contained 8 bases not matched to a gene. The CDR3 covers 18 residues. Germline-derived CDR1 and CDR2 are SGHNT and YENEEA. DNA for the CDR3: TGTGCCAGCAGCTTGATAGGACAGGCTAGCTCTGGGGCCAACGTCCTGACTTTC. This sequence encodes CASSLIGQASSGANVLTF.

The chain uses TRBV7-2 and TRBJ2-1; 7 bases are a match to TRBD2. Germline V lookup: CDR1 SGHTA, CDR2 FQGNSA. The CDR3 sequence is 12 residues long. Trimming cost V 4 bases and J 14 bases; bases outside gene matches: 8. The CDR3 DNA sequence: TGTGCCAGCAGCTCTGGACTAGGTGGAGAGTTCTTC. Protein sequence: CASSSGLGGEFF.

This chain joins TRBV27 and TRBJ1-2; maybe TRBD1 (5 bases). Germline CDR1 is MNHEY and CDR2 is SMNVEV (reference sequence). The CDR3 is made up of 13 amino acids. V lost 2 bases and J 3 bases, leaving 7 bases between the germline ends. The CDR3 spells CASSLTGDYGYTF. DNA for the CDR3: TGTGCCAGCAGTTTAACAGGCGACTATGGCTACACCTTC.

This rearrangement joins TRBV5-1 to TRBJ2-1; 8 nucleotides align to TRBD2. This CDR3 is built from 15 residues. Germline CDR1 and CDR2: SGHRS and YFSETQ. V shed 2 bases and J 0 bases; nucleotides not matched to a gene: 1. The CDR3 DNA follows: TGCGCCAGCAGCTTCCGGGGGGGCTCCTACAATGAGCAGTTCTTC. Translation gives CASSFRGGSYNEQFF.

CDR3 bases: TGTGCCAGCAGCTGGACAGGGACCAACTATGGCTACACCTTC. This translates into CASSWTGTNYGYTF. The rearrangement uses TRBV28 and TRBJ1-2, with 8 positions matching TRBD1. Germline-derived CDR1 and CDR2 are MDHEN and SYDVKM. This CDR3 region has 14 residues. The ends lost 6 bases at V and 2 bases at J; junction bases unmatched: 5.

The chain employs TRBV7-3 and TRBJ2-1; 11 nucleotides match TRBD2. The CDR3 is 16 residues long. CDR1 is SGHTA, CDR2 FQGTGA, per germline. After removal of 6 bases from V and 6 bases from J, the junction contained 10 bases not matched to a gene. The chain's CDR3 is CASRMTGTSGFNEQFF. The DNA for the CDR3 is TGTGCCAGCAGGATGACCGGGACTAGCGGATTCAATGAGCAGTTCTTC.

The chain is built from TRBV19 and TRBJ2-1; D is possibly TRBD2 (6 bases). The CDR3 is 16 amino acids. Between the trimmed V and J ends, which lost 3 bases and 5 bases, there was a span of 17 bases. In germline, CDR1 is LNHDA, CDR2 SQIVND (reference sequence). The DNA of the CDR3 is TGTGCCAGTAGTATGCGGGACTTACTGGGAAACAATGAGCAGTTCTTC. It translates to CASSMRDLLGNNEQFF.

In its sample, this clone was seen a few times. The chain recombines TRBV7-9 with TRBJ1-5, with D perhaps TRBD1 (5 bases). The length of the CDR3 is 16 residues. Germline assignment: CDR1 SEHNR and CDR2 FQNEAQ (reference sequence). Between the trimmed V and J ends, which lost 1 base and 7 bases, there was a span of 17 bases. The CDR3 DNA reads as TGTGCCAGCAGCTTAGTCATCGGGGGAGGGCGGCAGCCCCAGCATTTT. The encoded protein is CASSLVIGGGRQPQHF. Filled out from reference TRBV7-9 and TRBJ1-5, the complete variable domain reads DTGVSQNPRHKITKRGQNVTFRCDPISEHNRLYWYRQTLGQGPEFLTYFQNEAQLEKSRLLSDRFSAERPKGSFSTLEIQRTEQGDSAMYLCASSLVIGGGRQPQHFGDGTRLSIL.